These 24 T cell receptor beta chains were all obtained from the same sample, sequenced in a study of T cell clonality in common variable immunodeficiency. Generated by immunoSEQ multiplex PCR, the TCRdb table keeps only in-frame clones and is missing some. The sample holds roughly 42,000 clones, and no clone turns up only once. What was sequenced was peripheral blood mononuclear cells. These receptors all stem from a person aged 18 to 70 in good health.

There are many counts of this clone. Coverage ceases 3 residues before the CDR3 finishes, and the germline J gene fills in the end. The chain links TRBV19 to TRBJ1-1; TRBD1 matches 8 bases. Germline V gives CDR1 LNHDA, CDR2 SQIVND (reference sequence). The CDR3 extends over 16 amino acids. J was trimmed by 2 bases and V by 2 bases; bases with no gene match: 7. The CDR3 here is CASSIRTGRGNTEAFF. The CDR3 bases that were read are TGTGCCAGTAGTATACGGACAGGGAGAGGAAACACTGAA. Full variable domain (remainder filled in from reference TRBV19 and TRBJ1-1): DGGITQSPKYLFRKEGQNVTLSCEQNLNHDAMYWYRQDPGQGLRLIYYSQIVNDFQKGDIAEGYSVSREKKESFPLTVTSAQKNPTAFYLCASSIRTGRGNTEAFFGQGTRLTVV.

This clone was detected ten times or more. The CDR3 end falls 3 residues outside the read, so it is completed with the germline J gene. The V gene is TRBV6-1, the J gene TRBJ1-6; 8 bases line up with TRBD1. Germline CDR1 MNHNS, CDR2 SASEGT. The CDR3 contains 17 residues. With 2 bases clipped from V and 7 bases from J, the junction kept 10 bases outside the gene matches. Incomplete CDR3 DNA: TGTGCCAGCAGTGAATTCCCAGGGGGCAAAGGGAATTCACCC. Translation: CASSEFPGGKGNSP. In full, the CDR3 is CASSEFPGGKGNSPLHF.

Many counts were recorded for this clone. The CDR3 end is not reached by the read, which stops 3 residues before it; the germline J gene fills it in. The chain joins TRBV18 to TRBJ2-7; TRBD2 matches 8 bases. The V gene's germline CDR1 is KGHSH and CDR2 LQKENI. Trimming took 0 bases from V and 2 from J; bases not matched to a gene: 3. This CDR3 has 15 amino acids. CDR3 bases read: TGTGCCAGCTCACCACCGACGGGACTAGCCTACGAG. This gives the protein CASSPPTGLAYE. The whole CDR3 region reads CASSPPTGLAYEQYF.

This clone was counted many times. The DNA read from the CDR3 is TGCGCCAGCAGTCCGACAGGGCAGGAAAAA. Residues: CASSPTGQEK. The CDR3 as a whole reads CASSPTGQEKLFF. V is TRBV5-1 and J is TRBJ1-4, with 7 bases that match TRBD1. The read gets to within 3 residues of the CDR3 end, and the germline J gene fills in the rest. The CDR3 loop spans 13 amino acids. The germline V gene has CDR1 SGHRS and CDR2 YFSETQ. With V trimmed by 5 bases and J by 8 bases, 6 bases remained unmatched.

This clone was seen only a few times. Read sequence stops 3 residues before the CDR3 end, and the germline J gene provides the missing end. V and J are TRBV30 and TRBJ1-2; maybe TRBD1 (5 bases). The CDR3 is 12 amino acids. Germline CDR1 is GTSNPN and CDR2 is SVGIG (reference sequence). The CDR3 sequence is CATMGLPTDYTF. Partial CDR3 DNA: TGTGCCACCATGGGACTTCCAACTGAC.

At least ten counts were recorded for this clone. The observed sequence ends 3 residues before the CDR3 terminus, with the missing tail filled in from the germline J gene. The chain carries TRBV4-2 and TRBJ2-2, with D possibly matching TRBD2 (7 bases). The CDR3 length is 16 residues. The germline gives CDR1 LGHNA, CDR2 YNFKEQ. Trimming stripped 0 bases from V and 7 bases from J, with 15 bases between. The CDR3: CASSQDLRGAGGELFF. Partial CDR3 DNA: TGTGCCAGCAGCCAAGATTTACGGGGGGCCGGCGGGGAG.

This clone was recorded many times. The read comes to an end 3 residues before the CDR3 does, leaving the germline J gene to fill in the end. The chain has TRBV18 and TRBJ2-7, with 11 bases that match TRBD2. CDR1 and CDR2 from the germline V gene are KGHSH and LQKENI. V lost 4 bases to trimming and J lost 4 bases; unmatched junction nucleotides: 3. The CDR3 totals 14 residues. Partial CDR3 DNA: TGTGCCAGCTCACGAGGGACTAGCGGATACGAG. Its translation is CASSRGTSGYE. The full CDR3 is CASSRGTSGYEQYF.

As for this clone: The CDR3 extends 3 residues past the end of the read, so its final part is completed from the germline J gene. The rearrangement joins TRBV18 to TRBJ2-5, with 10 positions matching TRBD2. This CDR3 spans 15 amino acids. Trimming at V came to 5 bases and at J to 1 base, leaving 4 bases not matched to a gene. Germline V gene data show CDR1 as KGHSH and CDR2 as LQKENI. CDR3 loop: CASSELAGVQETQYF. The DNA read from the CDR3 is TGTGCCAGCTCAGAGCTAGCGGGAGTCCAAGAGACC.

This clone showed up many times. The read ends 3 residues shy of where the CDR3 ends; the end is completed using the germline J gene. The chain combines TRBV5-6 with TRBJ2-7; 8 nucleotides match TRBD2. The CDR3 extends over 15 amino acids. Unmatched junction bases numbered 6, after V lost 0 bases and J lost 4 bases. Germline lookup yields CDR1 SGHDT and CDR2 YYEEEE. Partial CDR3 DNA: TGTGCCAGCAGCTTGGTTAGCGGGAAGAGATACGAG. Protein sequence: CASSLVSGKRYE. The full CDR3 protein is CASSLVSGKRYEQYF.

This clone was recorded many times. The CDR3 is cut off 3 residues early in the read; its end comes from the germline J gene. The J gene is TRBJ1-6, the V gene TRBV5-6; D not certain. This CDR3 region has 14 residues. V lost 0 bases and J lost 5, with 6 bases in between. CDR1 is SGHDT, CDR2 YYEEEE, per germline. The sequenced CDR3 bases are TGTGCCAGCAGCTTGGCGCAGGATAATTCACCC. It specifies CASSLAQDNSP. The whole CDR3 sequence reads CASSLAQDNSPLHF.

This clone turned up a few times. The sequenced fragment ends 3 residues before the CDR3 boundary, so the rest is inferred from the germline J gene. The chain recombines TRBV10-2 with TRBJ2-2; TRBD2 matches at 7 bases. Germline V gene lookup returns CDR1 WSHSY and CDR2 SAAADI. The CDR3 is 14 amino acids. V was pared by 6 bases and J by 4 bases, with 5 bases of the junction left unmatched. The CDR3 here is CASRGGSVTGELFF. The CDR3 bases that were read are TGCGCCAGCAGAGGCGGGAGTGTCACCGGGGAG.

This clone was observed many times. The read stops 3 residues short of the end of the CDR3; the missing end is completed from the germline J gene. The gene calls are TRBV20-1 and TRBJ2-2, with TRBD1 matching over 7 bases. There are 13 residues in the CDR3. From germline, CDR1 is DFQATT and CDR2 SNEGSKA (reference sequence). The covered CDR3 bases are TGCAGTGCAGGGGGCAGCGTGAATTCACCG. It translates to CSAGGSVNSP. The complete CDR3 reads CSAGGSVNSPLFF.

CDR3 amino acids: CASSDTTVRGPHQETQYF. The CDR3 DNA, read in part, is TGTGCCAGCAGTGATACCACGGTGCGGGGGCCACACCAAGAGACC. V and J are TRBV2 and TRBJ2-5; D possibly corresponds to TRBD2 (7 bases). The CDR3 is cut off 3 residues early in the read; its end comes from the germline J gene. Germline loops: CDR1 SNHLY, CDR2 FYNNEI. The V gene lost 3 bases and the J gene lost 0 bases, with 20 bases spanning the gap. The CDR3 sequence is 18 residues long.

This clone was counted at least ten times. Read coverage stops 3 residues before the CDR3 terminus; the germline J gene supplies the remainder. The chain couples TRBV7-8 to TRBJ1-2; D gene uncertain. Germline lookup yields CDR1 SGHVS and CDR2 FQNEAQ. V was cut by 2 bases and J by 0 bases, with 16 bases left in between. The CDR3 is made up of 17 amino acids. CDR3 in amino acids: CASSLSPGRTSNYGYTF. Partial CDR3 DNA: TGTGCCAGCAGCTTATCCCCGGGGAGGACTTCTAACTATGGC.

This clone was counted ten times or more. This CDR3 reads CAINQGQGFGNTIYF. The covered CDR3 bases are TGTGCCATCAACCAGGGACAGGGGTTCGGAAACACC. The chain combines TRBV10-3 with TRBJ1-3; 10 bases map to TRBD1. The read falls 3 residues short of the CDR3 end, and the missing part is taken from the germline J gene. In germline, CDR1 is ENHRY, CDR2 SYGVKD. V lost 7 bases and J lost 4; bases outside the gene matches: 7. The CDR3 sequence is 15 residues long.

This clone was seen repeatedly, ten times or more. With the read ending 3 residues before the CDR3 end, the germline J gene is used to fill in that end. The gene calls are TRBV4-2 and TRBJ2-3; 9 bases line up with TRBD1. The CDR3 is 16 residues long. CDR1 and CDR2 (germline): LGHNA, YNFKEQ. V was clipped by 0 bases and J by 6 bases; unmatched bases: 7. The DNA read from the CDR3 is TGTGCCAGCAGCCAAGAAAGGGGACAGGGTAGCGATACG. It codes for CASSQERGQGSDT. The whole CDR3 sequence is CASSQERGQGSDTQYF.

This clone was observed many times. Read data end 3 residues before the CDR3 end; the end is taken from the germline J gene. The chain uses TRBV2 and TRBJ2-2; maybe TRBD2 (5 bases). V gave up 6 bases and J gave up 6 bases, with 14 bases separating them. Looked up from germline, CDR1 is SNHLY and CDR2 is FYNNEI. The CDR3 totals 14 residues. CDR3 DNA (partial): TGTGCCAGCAGGCTACTAGAGTGGGCCGGGGAG. This codes for CASRLLEWAGE. The entire CDR3 sequence reads CASRLLEWAGELFF.

This clone was seen repeatedly, ten times or more. Read sequence stops 3 residues before the CDR3 end, and the germline J gene provides the missing end. V is TRBV7-9 and J is TRBJ2-7, with 7 bases matching TRBD2. J lost 4 bases, V lost 4 bases, and 10 bases had no gene match. Looked up from germline, CDR1 is SEHNR and CDR2 is FQNEAQ (reference sequence). The CDR3 loop spans 15 amino acids. Incomplete CDR3 DNA: TGTGCCAGCAGCTCCACTAGCGTTACTCGGTACGAG. This translates into CASSSTSVTRYE. The whole CDR3 sequence is CASSSTSVTRYEQYF.

This clone was recorded many times. With the read ending 3 residues before the CDR3 end, the germline J gene is used to fill in that end. This chain connects TRBV11-3 to TRBJ2-5; possible D gene TRBD2, 6 bases. V was clipped by 6 bases and J by 1 base, with 15 bases between them. The CDR3 loop spans 15 amino acids. Germline V gives CDR1 SGHNT, CDR2 YENEEA. The part of the CDR3 DNA that was read is TGTGCCAGCAGTAGCGGAGCGGTCGCCCAAGAGACC. It yields the protein CASSSGAVAQET. The entire CDR3 sequence reads CASSSGAVAQETQYF. The whole variable domain, remainder taken from reference TRBV11-3 and TRBJ2-5, is EAGVVQSPRYKIIEKKQPVAFWCNPISGHNTLYWYLQNLGQGPELLIRYENEEAVDDSQLPKDRFSAERLKGVDSTLKIQPAELGDSAVYLCASSSGAVAQETQYFGPGTRLLVL.

There are many counts of this clone. The CDR3 end lies 3 residues beyond the end of the read and is filled in from the germline J gene. The V call is TRBV12-3 or TRBV12-4, the J call TRBJ2-7; 9 bases are a match to TRBD2. The V gene end was trimmed by 6 bases and the J gene end by 4 bases; junction bases not matched to a gene: 13. This CDR3 is built from 16 residues. The DNA read from the CDR3 is TGTGCCAGCAGCTCCCTAGGGCGGGAGGGCCGGTACGAG. This sequence encodes CASSSLGREGRYE. The whole CDR3 region reads CASSSLGREGRYEQYF.

This clone has at least ten counts. The read terminates 3 residues before the CDR3 end, so the remaining end is supplied by the germline J gene. The J gene is TRBJ1-6, the V gene TRBV19, with 7 bases aligning to TRBD1. With V trimmed by 5 bases and J by 10 bases, 8 bases remained unmatched. The germline V gene encodes CDR1 LNHDA and CDR2 SQIVND (reference sequence). The CDR3 extends over 14 amino acids. The part of the CDR3 DNA that was read is TGTGCCAGTAGTGATACAGGGGTGCTCTCACCC. Translation gives CASSDTGVLSP. The full CDR3 sequence reads CASSDTGVLSPLHF. Variable domain in full (rest from reference TRBV19 and TRBJ1-6): DGGITQSPKYLFRKEGQNVTLSCEQNLNHDAMYWYRQDPGQGLRLIYYSQIVNDFQKGDIAEGYSVSREKKESFPLTVTSAQKNPTAFYLCASSDTGVLSPLHFGNGTRLTVT.

This clone was recorded a few times. Read sequence stops 3 residues before the CDR3 end, and the germline J gene provides the missing end. The gene calls are TRBV19 and TRBJ2-1; 7 bases agree with TRBD2. The CDR3 length is 17 residues. The germline CDR1 and CDR2 sequences are LNHDA and SQIVND (reference sequence). The J segment lost 8 bases and the V segment lost 8 bases, leaving 21 bases of the junction unmatched. CDR3 bases read: TGTGCCAGTTCTTTCCAAAGCGGGAAGAGGCTAGAGGATGAG. Translation gives CASSFQSGKRLEDE. The complete CDR3 protein is CASSFQSGKRLEDEQFF.

This clone occurred many times. The CDR3 end is not reached by the read, which stops 3 residues before it; the germline J gene fills it in. The chain has TRBV15 and TRBJ1-1; the D is unclear. Germline V gene lookup returns CDR1 LNHNV and CDR2 YYDKDF (reference sequence). This CDR3 spans 14 amino acids. The part of the CDR3 DNA that was read is TGTGCCACCAGCAGGCCCCTCGTGGCAGTCGAA. Residues: CATSRPLVAVE. The whole CDR3 region reads CATSRPLVAVEAFF.

This clone occurred many times. The CDR3 goes on 3 residues after the read ends, and that part is filled in from the germline J gene. This sequence joins TRBV6-1 and TRBJ1-4; no firm D call. CDR3 length: 14 amino acids. Germline loops: CDR1 MNHNS, CDR2 SASEGT. V lost 3 bases and J lost 4, with 9 bases in between. The CDR3 protein is CASSDAGGNEKLFF. Partial CDR3 DNA: TGTGCCAGCAGTGACGCGGGAGGTAATGAAAAA.